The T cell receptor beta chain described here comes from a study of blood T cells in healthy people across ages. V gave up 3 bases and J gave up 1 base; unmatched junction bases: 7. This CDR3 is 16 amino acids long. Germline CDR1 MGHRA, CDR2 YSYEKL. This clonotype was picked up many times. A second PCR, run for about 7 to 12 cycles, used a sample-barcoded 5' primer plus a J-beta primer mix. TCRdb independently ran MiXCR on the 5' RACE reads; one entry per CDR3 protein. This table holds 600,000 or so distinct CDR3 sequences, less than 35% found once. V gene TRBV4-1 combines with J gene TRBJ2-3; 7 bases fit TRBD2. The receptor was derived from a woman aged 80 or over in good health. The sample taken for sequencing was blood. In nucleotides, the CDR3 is TGCGCCAGCAGCCACCCCGGGCTAGCGGGCACAGATACGCAGTATTTT. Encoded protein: CASSHPGLAGTDTQYF.